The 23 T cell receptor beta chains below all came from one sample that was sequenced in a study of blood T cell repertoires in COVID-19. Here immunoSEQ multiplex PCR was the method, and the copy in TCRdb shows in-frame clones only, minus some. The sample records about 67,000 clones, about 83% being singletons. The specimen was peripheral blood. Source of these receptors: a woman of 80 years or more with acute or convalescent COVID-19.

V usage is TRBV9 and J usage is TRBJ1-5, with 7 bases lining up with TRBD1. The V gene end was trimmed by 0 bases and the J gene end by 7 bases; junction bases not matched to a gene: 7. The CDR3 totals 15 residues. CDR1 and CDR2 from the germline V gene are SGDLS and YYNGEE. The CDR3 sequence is CASSVAGQSGQPQHF. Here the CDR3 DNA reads TGTGCCAGCAGCGTAGCGGGACAGAGCGGGCAGCCCCAGCATTTT.

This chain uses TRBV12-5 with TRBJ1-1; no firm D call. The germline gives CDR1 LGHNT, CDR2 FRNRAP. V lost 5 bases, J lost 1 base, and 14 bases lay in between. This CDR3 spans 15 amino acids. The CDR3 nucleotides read TGTGCTAGTGGTGCCTCTGGAGGGTGGAACACTGAAGCTTTCTTT. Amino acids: CASGASGGWNTEAFF.

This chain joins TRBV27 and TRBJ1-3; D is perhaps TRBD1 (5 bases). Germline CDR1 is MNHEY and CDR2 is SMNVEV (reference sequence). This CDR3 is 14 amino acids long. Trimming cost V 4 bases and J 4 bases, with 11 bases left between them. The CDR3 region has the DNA TGTGCCAGCAGTTGGGGGGGGTCCGGAAACACCATATATTTT. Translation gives CASSWGGSGNTIYF.

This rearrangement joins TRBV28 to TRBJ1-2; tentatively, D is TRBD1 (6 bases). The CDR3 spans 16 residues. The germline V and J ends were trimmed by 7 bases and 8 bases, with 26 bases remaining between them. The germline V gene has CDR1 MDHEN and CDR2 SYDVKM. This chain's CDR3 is CASTQGRDRTLGGYTF. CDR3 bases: TGTGCCAGCACCCAAGGTAGAGACAGGACCCTTGGAGGCTACACCTTC.

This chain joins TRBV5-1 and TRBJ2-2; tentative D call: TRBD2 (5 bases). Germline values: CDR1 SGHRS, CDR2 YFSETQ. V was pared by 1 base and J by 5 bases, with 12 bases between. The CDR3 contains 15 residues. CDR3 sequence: CASSLQVSGTGELFF. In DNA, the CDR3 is TGCGCCAGCAGCTTGCAGGTTTCGGGGACCGGGGAGCTGTTTTTT.

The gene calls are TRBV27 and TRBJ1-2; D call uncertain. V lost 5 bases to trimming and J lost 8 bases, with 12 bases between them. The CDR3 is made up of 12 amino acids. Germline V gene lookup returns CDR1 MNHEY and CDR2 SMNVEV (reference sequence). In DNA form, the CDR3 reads TGTGCCAGCAGTCCCACCCTCGGGGGCTACACCTTC. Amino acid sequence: CASSPTLGGYTF.

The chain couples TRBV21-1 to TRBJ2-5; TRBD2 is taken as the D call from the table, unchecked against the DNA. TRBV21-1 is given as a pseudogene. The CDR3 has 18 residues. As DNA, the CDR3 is TGTGCCAGCAGCAATAAAGGACTAGCGGGAGGCCAACAAGAGACCCAGTACTTC. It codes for CASSNKGLAGGQQETQYF.

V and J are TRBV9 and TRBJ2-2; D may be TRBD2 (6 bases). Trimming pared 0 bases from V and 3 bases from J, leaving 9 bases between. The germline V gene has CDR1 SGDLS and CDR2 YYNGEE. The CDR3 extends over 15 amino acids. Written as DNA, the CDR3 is TGTGCCAGCAGCGTAGAGACTAGATACACCGGGGAGCTGTTTTTT. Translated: CASSVETRYTGELFF.

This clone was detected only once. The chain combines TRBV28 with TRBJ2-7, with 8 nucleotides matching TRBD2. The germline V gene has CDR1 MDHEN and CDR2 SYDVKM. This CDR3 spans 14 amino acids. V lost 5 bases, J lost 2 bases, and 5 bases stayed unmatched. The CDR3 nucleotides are TGTGCCAGCAGTCTCGCGGGGGGCCCCTACGAGCAGTACTTC. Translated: CASSLAGGPYEQYF.

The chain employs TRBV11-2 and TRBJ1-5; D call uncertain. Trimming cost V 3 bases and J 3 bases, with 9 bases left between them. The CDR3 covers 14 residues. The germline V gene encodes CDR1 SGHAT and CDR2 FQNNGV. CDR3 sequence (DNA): TGTGCCAGCAGCTTGGTGGCAGTCAATCAGCCCCAGCATTTT. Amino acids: CASSLVAVNQPQHF.

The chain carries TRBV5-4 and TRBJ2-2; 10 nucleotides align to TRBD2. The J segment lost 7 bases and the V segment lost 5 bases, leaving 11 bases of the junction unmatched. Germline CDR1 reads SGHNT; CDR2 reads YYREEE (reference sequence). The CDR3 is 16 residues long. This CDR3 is CASSLRSGGAVGELFF. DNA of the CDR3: TGTGCCAGCAGTCTCAGGAGCGGGGGGGCCGTCGGGGAGCTGTTTTTT.

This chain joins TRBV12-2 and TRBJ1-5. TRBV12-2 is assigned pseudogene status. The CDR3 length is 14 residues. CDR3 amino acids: CASRLGEAAQPQHF. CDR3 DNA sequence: TGTGCAAGTCGCTTAGGGGAAGCGGCTCAGCCCCAGCATTTT.

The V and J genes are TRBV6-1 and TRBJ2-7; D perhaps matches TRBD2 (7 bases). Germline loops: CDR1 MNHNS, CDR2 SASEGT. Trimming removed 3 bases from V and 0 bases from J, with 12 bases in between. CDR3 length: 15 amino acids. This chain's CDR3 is CASSEQGGASYEQYF. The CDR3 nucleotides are TGTGCCAGCAGTGAGCAAGGGGGGGCCTCCTACGAGCAGTACTTC.

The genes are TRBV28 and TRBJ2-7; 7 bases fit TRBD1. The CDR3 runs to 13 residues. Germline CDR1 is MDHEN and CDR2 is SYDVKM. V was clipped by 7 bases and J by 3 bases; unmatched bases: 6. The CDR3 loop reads CASTHSGGYEQYF. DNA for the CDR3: TGTGCCAGCACCCATTCAGGGGGCTACGAGCAGTACTTC.

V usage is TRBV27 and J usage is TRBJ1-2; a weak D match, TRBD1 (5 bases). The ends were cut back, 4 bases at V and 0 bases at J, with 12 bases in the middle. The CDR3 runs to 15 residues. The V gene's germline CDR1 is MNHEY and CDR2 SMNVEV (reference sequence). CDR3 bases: TGTGCCAGCAGTTCCTCCCGGGGGGCTAACTATGGCTACACCTTC. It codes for CASSSSRGANYGYTF.

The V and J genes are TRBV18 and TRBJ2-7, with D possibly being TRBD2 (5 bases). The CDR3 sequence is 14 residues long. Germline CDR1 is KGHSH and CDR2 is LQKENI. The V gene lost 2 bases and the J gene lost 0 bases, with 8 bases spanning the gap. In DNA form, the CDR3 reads TGTGCCAGCTCACCAGCGGGCCTCTCCTACGAGCAGTACTTC. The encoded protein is CASSPAGLSYEQYF.

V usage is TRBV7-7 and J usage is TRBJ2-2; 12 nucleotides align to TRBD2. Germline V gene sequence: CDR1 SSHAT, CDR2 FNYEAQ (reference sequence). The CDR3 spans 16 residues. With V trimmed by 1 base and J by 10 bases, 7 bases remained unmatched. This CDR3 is CASSLGTSGKSVELFF. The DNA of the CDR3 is TGTGCCAGCAGCTTAGGGACTAGCGGGAAATCAGTGGAGCTGTTTTTT.

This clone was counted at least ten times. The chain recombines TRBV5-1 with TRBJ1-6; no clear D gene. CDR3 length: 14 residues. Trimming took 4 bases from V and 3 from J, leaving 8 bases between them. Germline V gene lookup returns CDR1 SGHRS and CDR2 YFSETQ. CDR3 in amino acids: CASSLGLYNSPLHF. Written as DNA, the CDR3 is TGCGCCAGCAGCCTAGGCCTCTATAATTCACCCCTCCACTTT.

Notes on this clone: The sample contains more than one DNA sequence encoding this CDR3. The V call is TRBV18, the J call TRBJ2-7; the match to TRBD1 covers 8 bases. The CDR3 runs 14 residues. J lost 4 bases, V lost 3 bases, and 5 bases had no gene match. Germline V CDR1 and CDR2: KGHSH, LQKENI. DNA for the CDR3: TGTGCCAGCTCACCGGACAGGGTACAATACGAGCAGTACTTC. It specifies CASSPDRVQYEQYF. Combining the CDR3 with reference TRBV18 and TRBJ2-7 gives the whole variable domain NAGVMQNPRHLVRRRGQEARLRCSPMKGHSHVYWYRQLPEEGLKFMVYLQKENIIDESGMPKERFSAEFPKEGPSILRIQQVVRGDSAAYFCASSPDRVQYEQYFGPGTRLTVT.

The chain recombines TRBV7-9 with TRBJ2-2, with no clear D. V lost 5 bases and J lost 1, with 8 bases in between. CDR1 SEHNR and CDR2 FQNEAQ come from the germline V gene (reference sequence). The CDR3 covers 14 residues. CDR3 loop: CASSTTGNTGELFF. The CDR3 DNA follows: TGTGCCAGCAGCACTACGGGGAACACCGGGGAGCTGTTTTTT.

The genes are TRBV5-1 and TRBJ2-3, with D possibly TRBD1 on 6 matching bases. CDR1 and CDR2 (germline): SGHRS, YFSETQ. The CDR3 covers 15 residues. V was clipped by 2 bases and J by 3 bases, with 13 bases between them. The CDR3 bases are TGCGCCAGCAGCTTAGGACAGATCGGAACAGATACGCAGTATTTT. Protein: CASSLGQIGTDTQYF.

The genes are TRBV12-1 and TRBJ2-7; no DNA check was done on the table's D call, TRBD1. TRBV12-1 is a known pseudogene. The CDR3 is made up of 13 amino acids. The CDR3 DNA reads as TGTGCCAGCAGCTCTCACAGGGTCTACGAGCAGTACTTC. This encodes CASSSHRVYEQYF.

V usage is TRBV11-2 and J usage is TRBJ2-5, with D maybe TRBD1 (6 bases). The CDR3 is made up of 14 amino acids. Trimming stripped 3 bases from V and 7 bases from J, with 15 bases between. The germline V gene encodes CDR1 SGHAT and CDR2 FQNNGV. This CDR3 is CASSFTVGAGTQYF. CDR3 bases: TGTGCCAGCAGCTTCACGGTGGGGGCCGGGACCCAGTACTTC.